This T cell receptor beta chain was recovered during a study of cytomegalovirus exposure and HLA in healthy donors. 60 Vbeta and 13 Jbeta primers were used in PCR. Original handling: A later analysis tallied about 80 million unique TCR beta chains, around 12 million of them shared. The table came from immunoSEQ multiplex PCR; TCRdb's copy has only in-frame clones and leaves some out. V and J calls and clone size are given by that table; D and trimming were obtained from the DNA. The sample gives about 90,000 clones, about 66% of which show up once; about a fifth is in the top ten. As for this clone: Its antigen is as yet unknown.

In germline, CDR1 is LNHDA, CDR2 SQIVND (reference sequence). Trimming took 6 bases from V and 6 from J, leaving 17 bases between them. The CDR3 has 14 residues. Whole-study results and caveats: When presence/absence was analysed, sequencing depth was taken to be roughly uniform across donors. Per a later analysis, HLA-associated TCR beta chains showed more clonal expansion than other, equally common TCR beta chains. Previous analysis showed most TCR beta V segments were productive about 87% or about 30% of the time.

The specimen sequenced was PBMCs. The receptor's source is a woman between 50 and 59 years old in good health and CMV-seropositive. This sequence joins TRBV19 and TRBJ1-1; D perhaps matches TRBD1 (5 bases). The CDR3 DNA reads TGTGCCAGTAGCTCATACTCAGGGATGCCTGAAGCTTTCTTT. Translating it yields CASSSYSGMPEAFF.